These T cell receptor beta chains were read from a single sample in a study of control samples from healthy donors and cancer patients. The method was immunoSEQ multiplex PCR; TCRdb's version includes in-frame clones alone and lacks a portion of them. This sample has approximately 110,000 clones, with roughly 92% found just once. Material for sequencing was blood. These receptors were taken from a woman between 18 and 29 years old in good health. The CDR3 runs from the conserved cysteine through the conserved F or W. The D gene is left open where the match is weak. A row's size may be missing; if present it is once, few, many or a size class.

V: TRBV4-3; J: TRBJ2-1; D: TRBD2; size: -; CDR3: CASSQGPTGLVSYNEQFF; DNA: TGCGCCAGCAGCCAAGGCCCCACAGGACTAGTCTCCTACAATGAGCAGTTCTTC
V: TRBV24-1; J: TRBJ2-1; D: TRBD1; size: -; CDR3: CATARASGGYNEQFF; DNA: TGTGCCACAGCCCGGGCCTCAGGGGGTTACAATGAGCAGTTCTTC
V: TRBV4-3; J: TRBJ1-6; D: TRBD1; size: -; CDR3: CASSQEGDRDSPLHF; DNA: TGCGCCAGCAGCCAAGAAGGGGACAGGGACTCACCCCTCCACTTT
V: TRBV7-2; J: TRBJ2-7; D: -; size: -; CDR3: CASSLNSYEQYF; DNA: TGTGCCAGCAGCTTGAACTCCTACGAGCAGTACTTC
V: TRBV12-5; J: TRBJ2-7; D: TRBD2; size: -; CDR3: CASGLDLAGGQSSYEQYF; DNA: TGTGCTAGTGGTTTAGACCTAGCGGGGGGACAGAGCTCCTACGAGCAGTACTTC
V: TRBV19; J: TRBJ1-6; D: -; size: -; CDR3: CASTPRGSSYNSPLHF; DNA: TGTGCCAGTACCCCGAGGGGGAGCTCCTATAATTCACCCCTCCACTTT
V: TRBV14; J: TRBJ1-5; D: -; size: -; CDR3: CASSHQTRGAGQPQHF; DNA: TGTGCCAGCAGCCATCAAACGAGGGGGGCGGGTCAGCCCCAGCATTTT
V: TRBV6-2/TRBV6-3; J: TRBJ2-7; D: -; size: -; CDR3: CASSSDLSSYEQYF; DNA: TGTGCCAGCAGTTCGGACTTAAGCTCCTACGAGCAGTACTTC
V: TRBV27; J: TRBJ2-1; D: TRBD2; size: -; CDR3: CASSLSPGGGAGDFEQFF; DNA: TGTGCCAGCAGTTTATCGCCCGGCGGAGGAGCGGGAGATTTTGAGCAGTTCTTC
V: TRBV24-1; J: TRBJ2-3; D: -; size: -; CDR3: CATSRDLTRDTQYF; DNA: TGTGCCACCAGTAGGGACCTAACCAGGGATACGCAGTATTTT
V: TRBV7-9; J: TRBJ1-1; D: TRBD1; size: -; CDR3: CASSVRDRGFTEAFF; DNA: TGTGCCAGCAGCGTCCGGGACAGGGGGTTCACTGAAGCTTTCTTT
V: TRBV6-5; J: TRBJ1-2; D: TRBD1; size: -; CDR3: CASSSSMTGIYGYTF; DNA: TGTGCCAGCAGCTCCTCTATGACAGGGATATATGGCTACACCTTC
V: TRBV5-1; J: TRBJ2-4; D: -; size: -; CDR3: CASSSTGGQAKNIQYF; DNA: TGCGCCAGCAGCTCGACCGGGGGGCAAGCCAAAAACATTCAGTACTTC
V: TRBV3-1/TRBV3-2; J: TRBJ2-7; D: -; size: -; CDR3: CASSPLRSTSQYF; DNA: TGTGCCAGCAGCCCCCTCAGGTCGACATCTCAGTACTTC
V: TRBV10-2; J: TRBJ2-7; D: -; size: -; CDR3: CASSPPGAYEQYF; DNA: TGCGCCAGCAGTCCCCCAGGGGCATACGAGCAGTACTTC
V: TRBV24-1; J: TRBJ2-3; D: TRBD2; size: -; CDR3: CATSDIAGEGDTQYF; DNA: TGTGCCACCAGTGATATAGCGGGGGAGGGAGATACGCAGTATTTT
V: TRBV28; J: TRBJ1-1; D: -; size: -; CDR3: CATSHQETQTEAFF; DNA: TGTGCCACCTCACACCAAGAAACCCAAACTGAAGCTTTCTTT
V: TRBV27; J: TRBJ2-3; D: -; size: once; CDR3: CASSFRWGDTQYF; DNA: TGTGCCAGCAGTTTTAGGTGGGGGGATACGCAGTATTTT
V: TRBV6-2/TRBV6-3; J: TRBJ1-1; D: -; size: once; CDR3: CASSTFTGPTEAFF; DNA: TGTGCCAGCAGTACCTTCACAGGGCCCACTGAAGCTTTCTTT
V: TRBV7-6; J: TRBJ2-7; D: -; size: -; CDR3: CASSLGRYEQYF; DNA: TGTGCCAGCAGCTTAGGACGATACGAGCAGTACTTC
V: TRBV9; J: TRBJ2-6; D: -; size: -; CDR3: CASSVATGSSGANVLTF; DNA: TGTGCCAGCAGCGTAGCGACAGGTTCCTCTGGGGCCAACGTCCTGACTTTC
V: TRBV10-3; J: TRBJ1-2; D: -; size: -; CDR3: CAISATGPRQDPQSYGYTF; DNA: TGTGCCATCAGTGCAACGGGTCCAAGACAGGACCCACAGAGCTATGGCTACACCTTC
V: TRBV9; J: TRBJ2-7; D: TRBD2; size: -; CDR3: CASSSDPGGLQQYF; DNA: TGTGCCAGCAGCTCGGACCCGGGGGGTCTGCAGCAGTACTTC
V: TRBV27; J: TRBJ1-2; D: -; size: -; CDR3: CASSSGISGYTF; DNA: TGTGCCAGCAGTTCGGGGATCTCTGGCTACACCTTC
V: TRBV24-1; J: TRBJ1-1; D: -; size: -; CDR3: CATRAAMNTEAFF; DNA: TGTGCCACCAGGGCGGCCATGAACACTGAAGCTTTCTTT
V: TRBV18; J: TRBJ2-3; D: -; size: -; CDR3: CASSPRAFAYTQYF; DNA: TGTGCCAGCTCACCACGGGCTTTTGCGTATACGCAGTATTTT
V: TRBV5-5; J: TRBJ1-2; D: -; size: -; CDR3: CASSSPPLFYGYTF; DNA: TGTGCCAGCAGCTCCCCGCCGCTCTTCTATGGCTACACCTTC
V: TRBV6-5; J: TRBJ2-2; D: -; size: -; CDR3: CASSYTSYTGELFF; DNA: TGTGCCAGCAGTTACACCAGCTACACCGGGGAGCTGTTTTTT
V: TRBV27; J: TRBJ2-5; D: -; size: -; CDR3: CASSLGVYGGRGETQYF; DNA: TGTGCCAGCAGTCTTGGTGTGTATGGGGGGCGAGGGGAGACCCAGTACTTC
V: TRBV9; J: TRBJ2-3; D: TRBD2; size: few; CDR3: CASSAELAASNTQYF; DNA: TGTGCCAGCAGCGCAGAACTAGCGGCCTCAAATACGCAGTATTTT
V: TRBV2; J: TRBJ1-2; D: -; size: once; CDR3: CASAGHSAGDNYGYTF; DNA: TGTGCCAGCGCCGGACATTCCGCAGGGGACAACTATGGCTACACCTTC
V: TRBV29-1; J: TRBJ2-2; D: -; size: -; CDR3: CSVGGLKNTGELFF; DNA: TGCAGCGTTGGTGGGCTTAAGAACACCGGGGAGCTGTTTTTT
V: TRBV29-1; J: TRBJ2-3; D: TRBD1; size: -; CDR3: CSVIPQGAGDTQYF; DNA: TGCAGCGTTATTCCACAGGGGGCGGGGGATACGCAGTATTTT
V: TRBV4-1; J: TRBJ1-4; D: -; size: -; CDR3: CASSHAAEESLSGEKLFF; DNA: TGCGCCAGCAGCCATGCCGCGGAAGAGTCCTTATCGGGGGAAAAACTGTTTTTT
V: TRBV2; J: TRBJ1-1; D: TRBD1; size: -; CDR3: CASSRQGTKLNTEAFF; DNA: TGTGCCAGCAGTAGACAGGGCACGAAGTTGAACACTGAAGCTTTCTTT
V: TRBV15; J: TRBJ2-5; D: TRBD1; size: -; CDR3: CASSEGQGWQETQYF; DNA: TGTGCCAGCTCAGAAGGACAGGGTTGGCAAGAGACCCAGTACTTC
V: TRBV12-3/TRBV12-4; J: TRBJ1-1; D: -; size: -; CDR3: CASSSPNYEAFF; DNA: TGTGCCAGCAGTTCACCTAACTATGAAGCTTTCTTT
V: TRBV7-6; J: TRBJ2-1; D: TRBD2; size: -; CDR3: CASSLFGAPRLAGGHNEQFF; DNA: TGTGCCAGCAGCTTATTTGGGGCCCCCCGACTAGCGGGAGGCCACAATGAGCAGTTCTTC
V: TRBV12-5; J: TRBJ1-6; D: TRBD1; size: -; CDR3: CASGTDRVSFRSPLHF; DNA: TGTGCTAGTGGTACCGACAGGGTGAGCTTCCGCTCACCCCTCCACTTT